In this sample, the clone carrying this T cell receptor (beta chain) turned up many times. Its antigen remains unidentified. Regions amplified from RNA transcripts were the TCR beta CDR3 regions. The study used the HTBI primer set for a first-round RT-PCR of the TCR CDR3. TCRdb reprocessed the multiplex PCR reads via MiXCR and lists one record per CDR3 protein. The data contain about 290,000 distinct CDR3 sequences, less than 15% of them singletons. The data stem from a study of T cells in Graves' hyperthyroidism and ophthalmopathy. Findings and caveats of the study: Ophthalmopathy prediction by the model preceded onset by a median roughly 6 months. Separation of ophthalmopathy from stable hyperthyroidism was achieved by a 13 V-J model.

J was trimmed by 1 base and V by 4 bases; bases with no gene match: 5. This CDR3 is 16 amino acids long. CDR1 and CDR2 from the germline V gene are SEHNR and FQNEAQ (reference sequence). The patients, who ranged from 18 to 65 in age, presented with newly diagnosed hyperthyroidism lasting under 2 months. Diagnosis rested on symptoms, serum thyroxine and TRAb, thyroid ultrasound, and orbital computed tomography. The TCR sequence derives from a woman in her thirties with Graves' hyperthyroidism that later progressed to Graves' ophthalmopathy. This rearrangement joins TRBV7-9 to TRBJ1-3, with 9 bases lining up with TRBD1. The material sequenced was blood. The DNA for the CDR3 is TGTGCCAGCAGCTCAGGACAGGGGTATTCTGGAAACACCATATATTTT. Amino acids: CASSSGQGYSGNTIYF.